Presented here are 20 T cell receptor beta chains from one specimen sequenced in a study of blood T cell repertoires in COVID-19 (dated by TCRdb to about 2020). The library was obtained by the immunoSEQ multiplex PCR assay. TCRdb's version of the immuneACCESS table is confined to in-frame rearrangements and falls short of the full clone set. An unresolved V gene accounts for under half of the shortfall where checked; the remainder is of unknown origin. Present in this sample are more than 300,000 clones, about 90% of which were seen just once. The leading ten clones occupy roughly 10% of the sample. Sequences were obtained from peripheral blood. The receptors come from a woman in her 30s with COVID-19, enrolled during active disease.

The V and J genes are TRBV19 and TRBJ1-2; perhaps TRBD1 as D (6 bases). This CDR3 has 17 residues. V lost 3 bases and J 8 bases, leaving 25 bases between the germline ends. CDR1 and CDR2 (germline): LNHDA, SQIVND (reference sequence). The CDR3 loop reads CASSITGGLPGMEGYTF. DNA for the CDR3: TGTGCCAGTAGTATTACGGGGGGGCTTCCGGGCATGGAAGGCTACACCTTC.

Notes on this clone: This CDR3 is also generated by other DNA sequences in the sample. The chain has TRBV19 and TRBJ2-5, with 12 bases that match TRBD2. Trimming at V came to 5 bases and at J to 5 bases, leaving 3 bases not matched to a gene. The CDR3 is 14 amino acids. The germline gives CDR1 LNHDA, CDR2 SQIVND (reference sequence). The DNA for the CDR3 is TGTGCCAGTAGTCTGACTAGCGGGAGTGAGACCCAGTACTTC. Translating it yields CASSLTSGSETQYF.

The rearrangement joins TRBV28 to TRBJ2-5, with 9 bases lining up with TRBD2. The CDR3 loop spans 16 amino acids. Unmatched junction bases numbered 11, after V lost 4 bases and J lost 5 bases. The germline gives CDR1 MDHEN, CDR2 SYDVKM. The CDR3 DNA is TGTGCCAGCAGTTGGGGGCTAGCGGGGTTTATCGAGACCCAGTACTTC. Its protein product is CASSWGLAGFIETQYF.

This clone has only one observation. The rearrangement links TRBV2 to TRBJ2-7; TRBD1 aligns across 8 bases. This CDR3 comprises 15 residues. Germline loops: CDR1 SNHLY, CDR2 FYNNEI. Trimming removed 6 bases from V and 0 bases from J; junction bases left unmatched: 7. In nucleotides, the CDR3 is TGTGCCAGCAGGGCCCGGACAGGGAGCTCCTACGAGCAGTACTTC. It encodes CASRARTGSSYEQYF. The entire variable domain, with the rest obtained from reference TRBV2 and TRBJ2-7, is as follows: EPEVTQTPSHQVTQMGQEVILRCVPISNHLYFYWYRQILGQKVEFLVSFYNNEISEKSEIFDDQFSVERPDGSNFTLKIRSTKLEDSAMYFCASRARTGSSYEQYFGPGTRLTVT.

The V and J genes are TRBV29-1 and TRBJ1-2; D remains ambiguous. CDR1 is SQVTM, CDR2 ANQGSEA, per germline. The CDR3 is 12 residues long. Trimming shortened V by 6 bases and J by 0 bases, and 8 bases separated the two germline ends. DNA for the CDR3: TGCAGCGTCGAACAGTCTAACTATGGCTACACCTTC. Protein sequence: CSVEQSNYGYTF.

The chain has TRBV5-1 and TRBJ2-7; 9 bases match TRBD1. V gave up 4 bases and J gave up 9 bases; unmatched junction bases: 8. The length of the CDR3 is 13 residues. Germline-derived CDR1 and CDR2 are SGHRS and YFSETQ. In nucleotides, the CDR3 is TGCGCCAGCAGCCCCCGACAGGGGGAGAGGCAGTACTTC. Amino acids: CASSPRQGERQYF.

This clone has a handful of counts. The chain links TRBV5-4 to TRBJ1-1; D might be TRBD1 (6 bases). Germline V lookup: CDR1 SGHNT, CDR2 YYREEE (reference sequence). This CDR3 region has 13 residues. Trimming took 5 bases from V and 5 from J, leaving 13 bases between them. This CDR3 reads CASSPTGRTEAFF. CDR3 bases: TGTGCCAGCAGTCCTACAGGGAGAACTGAAGCTTTCTTT.

The chain uses TRBV19 and TRBJ1-5; D possibly corresponds to TRBD1 (5 bases). V gave up 0 bases and J gave up 2 bases, with 17 bases separating them. Germline CDR1 is LNHDA and CDR2 is SQIVND (reference sequence). The CDR3 contains 18 residues. The CDR3 DNA sequence: TGTGCCAGTAGTATAGAAGGGCAGGGTAAATTTGGCAATCAGCCCCAGCATTTT. Translated: CASSIEGQGKFGNQPQHF.

The chain carries TRBV11-2 and TRBJ2-7, with D unclear. The germline V and J ends were trimmed by 5 bases and 2 bases, with 4 bases remaining between them. CDR1 and CDR2 from the germline V gene are SGHAT and FQNNGV. The CDR3 has 11 amino acids. The CDR3: CASSPAYEQYF. The CDR3 nucleotides are TGTGCCAGCAGCCCCGCCTACGAGCAGTACTTC.

The V gene is TRBV28, the J gene TRBJ2-7; possibly TRBD2 for D (5 bases). Germline V lookup: CDR1 MDHEN, CDR2 SYDVKM. This CDR3 region has 12 residues. V lost 6 bases, J lost 3 bases, and 9 bases lay in between. CDR3 sequence (DNA): TGTGCCAGCAGCGAGGGTCTCTACGAGCAGTACTTC. Translation: CASSEGLYEQYF.

The J gene is TRBJ2-1, the V gene TRBV19; TRBD2 matches at 11 bases. V shed 5 bases and J 9 bases; nucleotides not matched to a gene: 12. The CDR3 runs 16 residues. Germline V lookup: CDR1 LNHDA, CDR2 SQIVND (reference sequence). The CDR3 nucleotides are TGTGCCAGTAGTGTCCGACTAGCGGGGCAACTAGGTGAGCAGTTCTTC. It yields the protein CASSVRLAGQLGEQFF.

CDR3 sequence reads: CASSPGGGSYEQYF. The DNA for the CDR3 is TGTGCCAGCTCCCCCGGTGGGGGGAGCTACGAGCAGTACTTC. The gene calls are TRBV18 and TRBJ2-7, with a possible D match to TRBD2 (6 bases). The germline gives CDR1 KGHSH, CDR2 LQKENI. V dropped 6 bases and J dropped 3 bases, with 15 bases sitting between them. This CDR3 contains 14 residues.

The chain links TRBV9 to TRBJ2-7; 8 nucleotides align to TRBD2. CDR3 length: 14 amino acids. Per germline, CDR1 SGDLS and CDR2 YYNGEE. Trimming cost V 3 bases and J 2 bases; bases outside gene matches: 4. CDR3 loop: CASSAGLVPYEQYF. The CDR3 bases are TGTGCCAGCAGCGCGGGACTAGTCCCCTACGAGCAGTACTTC.

The chain carries TRBV6-5 and TRBJ2-5, with 8 bases aligning to TRBD2. There are 13 residues in the CDR3. With V trimmed by 5 bases and J by 4 bases, 3 bases remained unmatched. Germline V CDR1 and CDR2: MNHEY, SVGAGI. CDR3 amino acids: CASSRGGGETQYF. The CDR3 region has the DNA TGTGCCAGCAGTCGGGGGGGTGGAGAGACCCAGTACTTC.

This chain joins TRBV2 and TRBJ2-5; 9 nucleotides line up with TRBD1. The V and J ends lost 5 bases and 5 bases, in that order; junction bases with no gene match: 9. The CDR3 extends over 15 amino acids. CDR1 and CDR2 (germline): SNHLY, FYNNEI. CDR3 sequence: CASSPGQGNRETQYF. CDR3 bases: TGTGCCAGCAGTCCTGGACAGGGGAATAGGGAGACCCAGTACTTC. The full variable domain, with the rest looked up from reference TRBV2 and TRBJ2-5, is EPEVTQTPSHQVTQMGQEVILRCVPISNHLYFYWYRQILGQKVEFLVSFYNNEISEKSEIFDDQFSVERPDGSNFTLKIRSTKLEDSAMYFCASSPGQGNRETQYFGPGTRLLVL.

CDR3 in DNA: TGTGCCAGCAGTGAACGACGGGGGTGGGGCTACACCTTC. This sequence encodes CASSERRGWGYTF. The J gene is TRBJ1-2, the V gene TRBV25-1, with a weak D call TRBD1 (5 bases). With 2 bases removed from V and 8 bases from J, the gap between germline ends came to 12 bases. This CDR3 comprises 13 residues. The germline CDR1 and CDR2 sequences are MGHDK and SYGVNS.

This chain links TRBV28 with TRBJ1-6; tentative D call: TRBD1 (6 bases). The CDR3 contains 15 residues. The V gene's germline CDR1 is MDHEN and CDR2 SYDVKM. Trimming shortened V by 8 bases and J by 9 bases, and 20 bases separated the two germline ends. Here the CDR3 DNA reads TGTGCCAGCGACCCCCGGCAGGGGATGGGTTCACCCCTCCACTTT. Amino acid sequence: CASDPRQGMGSPLHF.

The chain joins TRBV29-1 to TRBJ1-2; 11 bases are a match to TRBD1. The V gene's germline CDR1 is SQVTM and CDR2 ANQGSEA. Trimming cost V 1 base and J 8 bases; bases outside gene matches: 3. This CDR3 comprises 13 residues. For the CDR3, the DNA is TGCAGCGTTGAAGGGACAGGGGGCGCAGGCTACACCTTC. It specifies CSVEGTGGAGYTF. Using reference TRBV29-1 and TRBJ1-2 for the parts outside the CDR3, the full variable domain is SAVISQKPSRDICQRGTSLTIQCQVDSQVTMMFWYRQQPGQSLTLIATANQGSEATYESGFVIDKFPISRPNLTFSTLTVSNMSPEDSSIYLCSVEGTGGAGYTFGSGTRLTVV.

This clone was recorded a few times. V gene TRBV27 combines with J gene TRBJ2-3, with TRBD1 identical over 9 bases. The germline V gene encodes CDR1 MNHEY and CDR2 SMNVEV (reference sequence). V gave up 5 bases and J gave up 7 bases; unmatched junction bases: 4. The CDR3 totals 13 residues. The CDR3 DNA reads TGTGCCAGCAGTACGGACAGGGGATATACGCAGTATTTT. The encoded protein is CASSTDRGYTQYF.

The rearrangement uses TRBV7-8 and TRBJ2-7, with 8 bases aligning to TRBD2. The CDR3 is 20 residues long. Germline CDR1 reads SGHVS; CDR2 reads FQNEAQ. Trimming cost V 1 base and J 0 bases; bases outside gene matches: 17. In DNA form, the CDR3 reads TGTGCCAGCAGCTTAGTTCCAGGTGGCCCCACTAGCGGTAGCTCCTACGAGCAGTACTTC. Protein: CASSLVPGGPTSGSSYEQYF.